Listed below are T cell receptor beta chains from one sample, sequenced in a study of blood T cell repertoires in COVID-19. The data were produced by immunoSEQ multiplex PCR, yet TCRdb's version contains in-frame clones alone and is incomplete. The table has about 210,000 clones, approximately 80% seen once. The source material was PBMCs or T cells enriched from blood (not recorded which). The receptors come from a man aged 25-45 years with acute COVID-19. The CDR3 runs from the conserved cysteine through the conserved F or W. The order of the fields is clone size, D gene, J gene, V gene, CDR3 protein, CDR3 DNA. A D gene is named only where the DNA matches it firmly. Not every row has a clone size; where given, it reads once, few, many or a size class.

clone size: .
D gene: TRBD1
J gene: TRBJ1-2
V gene: TRBV27
CDR3 protein: CASSLNQGAFDGYTF
CDR3 DNA: TGTGCCAGCAGTTTGAACCAGGGGGCGTTCGATGGCTACACCTTC

clone size: .
D gene: .
J gene: TRBJ2-2
V gene: TRBV7-9
CDR3 protein: CASSLGQNTGELFF
CDR3 DNA: TGTGCCAGCAGCTTAGGGCAGAACACCGGGGAGCTGTTTTTT

clone size: few
D gene: .
J gene: TRBJ2-7
V gene: TRBV28
CDR3 protein: CASSYTYEQYF
CDR3 DNA: TGTGCCAGCAGTTATACCTACGAGCAGTACTTC

clone size: .
D gene: TRBD2
J gene: TRBJ2-5
V gene: TRBV3-1/TRBV3-2
CDR3 protein: CASSWTRKETQYF
CDR3 DNA: TGTGCCAGCAGCTGGACTAGAAAGGAGACCCAGTACTTC

clone size: .
D gene: TRBD2
J gene: TRBJ2-5
V gene: TRBV9
CDR3 protein: CASSVDPRGGRETQYF
CDR3 DNA: TGTGCCAGCAGCGTAGATCCCCGGGGGGGCCGGGAGACCCAGTACTTC

clone size: .
D gene: .
J gene: TRBJ1-1
V gene: TRBV19
CDR3 protein: CASLNINTEAFF
CDR3 DNA: TGTGCCAGCCTCAACATAAACACTGAAGCTTTCTTT

clone size: few
D gene: .
J gene: TRBJ2-7
V gene: TRBV27
CDR3 protein: CASSFREEQYF
CDR3 DNA: TGTGCCAGCAGTTTTCGGGAAGAGCAGTACTTC

clone size: .
D gene: .
J gene: TRBJ1-3
V gene: TRBV2
CDR3 protein: CASSSGTGNTIYF
CDR3 DNA: TGTGCCAGCAGTTCCGGGACTGGAAACACCATATATTTT

clone size: .
D gene: TRBD1
J gene: TRBJ1-5
V gene: TRBV3-1/TRBV3-2
CDR3 protein: CASSRRQGANQPQHF
CDR3 DNA: TGTGCCAGCAGCCGGAGACAGGGGGCTAATCAGCCCCAGCATTTT

clone size: .
D gene: .
J gene: TRBJ2-7
V gene: TRBV7-9
CDR3 protein: CASSLTGSSYEQYF
CDR3 DNA: TGTGCCAGCAGCTTAACGGGGAGCTCCTACGAGCAGTACTTC

clone size: .
D gene: .
J gene: TRBJ1-2
V gene: TRBV29-1
CDR3 protein: CSVEDSFGSRGNF
CDR3 DNA: TGCAGCGTTGAAGATAGCTTCGGATCCCGGGGAAACTTC

clone size: .
D gene: TRBD1
J gene: TRBJ2-7
V gene: TRBV27
CDR3 protein: CASSSTGDEQYF
CDR3 DNA: TGTGCCAGCAGTTCGACAGGGGACGAGCAGTACTTC

clone size: .
D gene: .
J gene: TRBJ1-3
V gene: TRBV28
CDR3 protein: CASTMRGGASWGNTIYF
CDR3 DNA: TGTGCCAGCACCATGAGGGGGGGCGCTTCGTGGGGAAACACCATATATTTT

clone size: .
D gene: .
J gene: TRBJ1-2
V gene: TRBV5-1
CDR3 protein: CASSLNRENYGYTF
CDR3 DNA: TGCGCCAGCAGCTTAAACAGGGAGAACTATGGCTACACCTTC

clone size: .
D gene: TRBD2
J gene: TRBJ2-3
V gene: TRBV5-1
CDR3 protein: CASSVAGGLGTDTQYF
CDR3 DNA: TGCGCCAGCAGCGTCGCGGGGGGATTGGGCACAGATACGCAGTATTTT

clone size: .
D gene: .
J gene: TRBJ1-1
V gene: TRBV14
CDR3 protein: CASSSLYEAFF
CDR3 DNA: TGTGCCAGCAGCTCCCTCTATGAAGCTTTCTTT

clone size: .
D gene: .
J gene: TRBJ2-3
V gene: TRBV6-5
CDR3 protein: CASSYAQDTDTQYF
CDR3 DNA: TGTGCCAGCAGTTACGCGCAGGACACAGATACGCAGTATTTT

clone size: .
D gene: .
J gene: TRBJ1-1
V gene: TRBV5-1
CDR3 protein: CASSLYAGTEAFF
CDR3 DNA: TGCGCCAGCAGCTTGTACGCAGGGACTGAAGCTTTCTTT

clone size: .
D gene: TRBD2
J gene: TRBJ2-3
V gene: TRBV25-1
CDR3 protein: CASSESASGGAWTDTQYF
CDR3 DNA: TGTGCCAGCAGTGAATCCGCTAGCGGGGGGGCATGGACAGATACGCAATATTTT

clone size: .
D gene: .
J gene: TRBJ2-7
V gene: TRBV5-1
CDR3 protein: CASSLEPSSYEQYF
CDR3 DNA: TGCGCCAGCAGCTTGGAACCGAGTTCCTACGAGCAGTACTTC

clone size: .
D gene: .
J gene: TRBJ1-2
V gene: TRBV28
CDR3 protein: CASSLTGRGQDHGYTF
CDR3 DNA: TGTGCCAGCAGCCTGACAGGTAGGGGCCAGGACCATGGCTACACCTTC

clone size: .
D gene: .
J gene: TRBJ1-5
V gene: TRBV6-1
CDR3 protein: CASSEAGGYNQPQHF
CDR3 DNA: TGTGCCAGCAGTGAAGCGGGGGGTTATAATCAGCCCCAGCATTTT

clone size: .
D gene: .
J gene: TRBJ2-7
V gene: TRBV5-1
CDR3 protein: CASSSDIPYEQYF
CDR3 DNA: TGCGCCAGCAGCTCGGACATCCCCTACGAGCAGTACTTC

clone size: .
D gene: TRBD1
J gene: TRBJ1-2
V gene: TRBV3-1/TRBV3-2
CDR3 protein: CASEGGGGRGYTF
CDR3 DNA: TGTGCCAGCGAGGGTGGAGGGGGCCGAGGCTACACCTTC

clone size: .
D gene: .
J gene: TRBJ1-5
V gene: TRBV4-1
CDR3 protein: CASSNTGTGDQPQHF
CDR3 DNA: TGCGCCAGCAGCAACACAGGGACCGGGGATCAGCCCCAGCATTTT

clone size: .
D gene: .
J gene: TRBJ2-5
V gene: TRBV7-9
CDR3 protein: CASSFPPRVETQYF
CDR3 DNA: TGTGCCAGCAGCTTTCCTCCCAGGGTCGAGACCCAGTACTTC

clone size: .
D gene: TRBD2
J gene: TRBJ2-1
V gene: TRBV27
CDR3 protein: CASSLYTSGGLNEQFF
CDR3 DNA: TGTGCCAGCAGTTTATATACTAGCGGGGGGCTCAATGAGCAGTTCTTC

clone size: .
D gene: .
J gene: TRBJ1-2
V gene: TRBV12-3/TRBV12-4
CDR3 protein: CASSSASVYGYTF
CDR3 DNA: TGTGCCAGCAGTTCTGCCAGTGTATATGGCTACACCTTC

clone size: .
D gene: .
J gene: TRBJ2-1
V gene: TRBV19
CDR3 protein: CASSTGLWKYEQFF
CDR3 DNA: TGTGCCAGTAGTACGGGTCTCTGGAAATATGAGCAGTTCTTC

clone size: few
D gene: TRBD1
J gene: TRBJ1-5
V gene: TRBV6-1
CDR3 protein: CASSEDREFVNQPQHF
CDR3 DNA: TGTGCCAGCAGTGAGGACAGGGAGTTTGTCAATCAGCCCCAGCATTTT

clone size: few
D gene: .
J gene: TRBJ1-3
V gene: TRBV28
CDR3 protein: CASRPRASGPMGGVNTIYF
CDR3 DNA: TGTGCCAGCAGGCCACGCGCCTCGGGACCCATGGGCGGGGTAAACACCATATATTTT

clone size: .
D gene: TRBD1
J gene: TRBJ1-4
V gene: TRBV6-5
CDR3 protein: CASSLLGTAQNEKLFF
CDR3 DNA: TGTGCCAGCAGTTTGTTGGGGACAGCCCAAAATGAAAAACTGTTTTTT

clone size: .
D gene: .
J gene: TRBJ1-2
V gene: TRBV5-4
CDR3 protein: CASSRDKVGYGYTF
CDR3 DNA: TGTGCCAGCAGTCGGGACAAGGTTGGCTATGGCTACACCTTC

clone size: .
D gene: .
J gene: TRBJ1-5
V gene: TRBV7-2
CDR3 protein: CASSFQGNQPQHF
CDR3 DNA: TGTGCCAGCAGCTTTCAGGGGAATCAGCCCCAGCATTTT

clone size: few
D gene: .
J gene: TRBJ1-2
V gene: TRBV19
CDR3 protein: CASSIDRSGRSYTF
CDR3 DNA: TGTGCCAGTAGTATAGATCGGAGCGGCAGAAGCTACACCTTC

clone size: .
D gene: TRBD1
J gene: TRBJ1-1
V gene: TRBV7-9
CDR3 protein: CASSPQGVGNTEAFF
CDR3 DNA: TGTGCCAGCAGCCCGCAGGGGGTCGGGAACACTGAAGCTTTCTTT

clone size: .
D gene: TRBD1
J gene: TRBJ1-3
V gene: TRBV9
CDR3 protein: CASSVEVGQGRGNTIYF
CDR3 DNA: TGTGCCAGCAGCGTAGAGGTGGGACAGGGGCGAGGAAACACCATATATTTT

clone size: .
D gene: TRBD1
J gene: TRBJ1-2
V gene: TRBV29-1
CDR3 protein: CSVLLQGVKGYTF
CDR3 DNA: TGCAGCGTTCTTCTACAGGGGGTAAAAGGCTACACCTTC

clone size: .
D gene: .
J gene: TRBJ1-2
V gene: TRBV5-1
CDR3 protein: CASSLVWGDGYTF
CDR3 DNA: TGCGCCAGCAGCTTGGTATGGGGGGATGGCTACACCTTC

clone size: .
D gene: .
J gene: TRBJ2-3
V gene: TRBV6-1
CDR3 protein: CASSERWGGTDTQYF
CDR3 DNA: TGTGCCAGCAGTGAAAGGTGGGGGGGCACAGATACGCAGTATTTT

clone size: .
D gene: .
J gene: TRBJ1-2
V gene: TRBV5-5
CDR3 protein: CASRHRTDGYDTF
CDR3 DNA: TGTGCCAGCCGACACCGAACTGATGGCTACGACACCTTC

clone size: .
D gene: TRBD1
J gene: TRBJ2-7
V gene: TRBV11-2
CDR3 protein: CASSLGQGATYEQYF
CDR3 DNA: TGTGCCAGCAGCTTAGGACAGGGGGCCACCTACGAGCAGTACTTC

clone size: .
D gene: .
J gene: TRBJ2-1
V gene: TRBV9
CDR3 protein: CASSAPPPGGHNEQFF
CDR3 DNA: TGTGCCAGCAGCGCACCTCCTCCGGGGGGCCACAATGAGCAGTTCTTC

clone size: once
D gene: TRBD2
J gene: TRBJ2-3
V gene: TRBV7-2
CDR3 protein: CASSLRLAGGTDTQYF
CDR3 DNA: TGTGCCAGCAGCTTAAGGTTAGCGGGGGGCACAGATACGCAGTATTTT

clone size: .
D gene: TRBD1
J gene: TRBJ1-4
V gene: TRBV11-2
CDR3 protein: CASSAGTVRNEKLFF
CDR3 DNA: TGTGCCAGCAGCGCGGGGACAGTACGTAATGAAAAACTGTTTTTT

clone size: .
D gene: TRBD1
J gene: TRBJ2-3
V gene: TRBV5-1
CDR3 protein: CASSSLTGGTDTQYF
CDR3 DNA: TGCGCCAGCAGCTCCTTGACAGGGGGCACAGATACGCAGTATTTT

clone size: .
D gene: .
J gene: TRBJ2-2
V gene: TRBV19
CDR3 protein: CASSSVSGGSGELFF
CDR3 DNA: TGTGCCAGTAGCTCCGTCAGCGGTGGATCCGGGGAGCTGTTTTTT

clone size: .
D gene: TRBD2
J gene: TRBJ2-7
V gene: TRBV10-2
CDR3 protein: CASSESPILAGGFEQYF
CDR3 DNA: TGCGCCAGCAGTGAGTCGCCCATTCTAGCGGGGGGATTCGAGCAGTACTTC

clone size: .
D gene: .
J gene: TRBJ2-5
V gene: TRBV2
CDR3 protein: CASSVEGETQYF
CDR3 DNA: TGTGCCAGCAGTGTGGAGGGGGAGACCCAGTACTTC

clone size: few
D gene: TRBD2
J gene: TRBJ2-2
V gene: TRBV2
CDR3 protein: CASSLAGGPSGELFF
CDR3 DNA: TGTGCCAGCAGCCTAGCGGGGGGGCCATCCGGGGAGCTGTTTTTT

clone size: once
D gene: TRBD1
J gene: TRBJ1-2
V gene: TRBV6-6
CDR3 protein: CASSTTQGNYGYTF
CDR3 DNA: TGTGCCAGCAGTACCACACAGGGGAACTATGGCTACACCTTC

clone size: few
D gene: .
J gene: TRBJ1-4
V gene: TRBV28
CDR3 protein: CASSGLVVLDEKLFF
CDR3 DNA: TGTGCCAGCAGTGGCCTGGTGGTTCTAGATGAAAAACTGTTTTTT

clone size: few
D gene: TRBD1
J gene: TRBJ1-5
V gene: TRBV6-5
CDR3 protein: CASSQLTGTGNPQHF
CDR3 DNA: TGTGCCAGCAGTCAACTAACCGGGACAGGGAATCCCCAGCATTTT

clone size: .
D gene: .
J gene: TRBJ1-1
V gene: TRBV7-9
CDR3 protein: CASSYMTEAFF
CDR3 DNA: TGTGCCAGCAGCTATATGACTGAAGCTTTCTTT

clone size: .
D gene: .
J gene: TRBJ2-7
V gene: TRBV29-1
CDR3 protein: CSVVLVYEQYF
CDR3 DNA: TGCAGCGTTGTCTTAGTCTACGAGCAGTACTTC

clone size: once
D gene: .
J gene: TRBJ2-1
V gene: TRBV28
CDR3 protein: CASREGNEQFF
CDR3 DNA: TGTGCCTCCCGTGAGGGCAATGAGCAGTTCTTC

clone size: .
D gene: .
J gene: TRBJ2-1
V gene: TRBV7-9
CDR3 protein: CASSADSSVGEQFF
CDR3 DNA: TGTGCCAGCAGCGCCGACTCGTCGGTCGGGGAGCAGTTCTTC

clone size: .
D gene: TRBD1
J gene: TRBJ1-4
V gene: TRBV12-5
CDR3 protein: CASSSADRGLGANEKLFF
CDR3 DNA: TGTGCTAGTAGTTCTGCCGACAGGGGGCTGGGAGCTAATGAAAAACTGTTTTTT

clone size: .
D gene: TRBD1
J gene: TRBJ1-2
V gene: TRBV19
CDR3 protein: CASSKHEDRAGYGYTF
CDR3 DNA: TGTGCCAGTAGTAAACACGAGGACAGGGCGGGGTATGGCTACACCTTC